This T cell receptor beta chain was profiled in a study of blood T cell repertoires in COVID-19. Study-wide background: The samples span acute and convalescent COVID-19 from the United States, Italy and Spain. Sample material is recorded as cDNA or gDNA derived from T cells, B-cell-depleted T cells, or PBMCs.

The germline V gene has CDR1 SGHRS and CDR2 YFSETQ. This CDR3 region has 12 residues. V shed 2 bases and J shed 10 bases, with 10 bases lying between them. Source study methods: Nucleated cell number was recorded as an estimate derived from reference gene primer amplification. Produced via immunoSEQ multiplex PCR; TCRdb's table is partial and in-frame only. V and J calls and clone size are as listed in that table; D and trimming were resolved from the DNA. The table shows more than 200,000 clones, with around 83% occurring only once. Those enrolled in Seattle joined during active infection and were followed longitudinally afterward.

This clonotype originated in a woman aged 50 to 60 with COVID-19, enrolled during active disease. What was sequenced was peripheral blood. The chain recombines TRBV5-1 with TRBJ2-1; possibly TRBD2 for D (6 bases). CDR3 sequence: CASSFPGSEQFF. The CDR3 nucleotides read TGCGCCAGCAGCTTCCCCGGGAGCGAGCAGTTCTTC. The full variable domain, in which reference TRBV5-1 and TRBJ2-1 provide the parts outside the CDR3, is KAGVTQTPRYLIKTRGQQVTLSCSPISGHRSVSWYQQTPGQGLQFLFEYFSETQRNKGNFPGRFSGRQFSNSRSEMNVSTLELGDSALYLCASSFPGSEQFFGPGTRLTVL.